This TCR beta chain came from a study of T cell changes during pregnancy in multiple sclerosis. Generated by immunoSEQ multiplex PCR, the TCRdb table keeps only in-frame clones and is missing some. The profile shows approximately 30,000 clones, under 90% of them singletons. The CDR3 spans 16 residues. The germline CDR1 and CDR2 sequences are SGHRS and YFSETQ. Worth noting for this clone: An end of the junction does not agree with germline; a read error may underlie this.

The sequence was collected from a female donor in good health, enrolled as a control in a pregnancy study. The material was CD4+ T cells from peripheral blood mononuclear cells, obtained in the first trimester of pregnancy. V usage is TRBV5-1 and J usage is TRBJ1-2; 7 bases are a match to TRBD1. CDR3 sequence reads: CAGSLGLTGRVGGYTF. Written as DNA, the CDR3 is TGCGCCGGCAGCCTCGGGTTGACAGGGCGGGTTGGTGGCTACACCTTC.